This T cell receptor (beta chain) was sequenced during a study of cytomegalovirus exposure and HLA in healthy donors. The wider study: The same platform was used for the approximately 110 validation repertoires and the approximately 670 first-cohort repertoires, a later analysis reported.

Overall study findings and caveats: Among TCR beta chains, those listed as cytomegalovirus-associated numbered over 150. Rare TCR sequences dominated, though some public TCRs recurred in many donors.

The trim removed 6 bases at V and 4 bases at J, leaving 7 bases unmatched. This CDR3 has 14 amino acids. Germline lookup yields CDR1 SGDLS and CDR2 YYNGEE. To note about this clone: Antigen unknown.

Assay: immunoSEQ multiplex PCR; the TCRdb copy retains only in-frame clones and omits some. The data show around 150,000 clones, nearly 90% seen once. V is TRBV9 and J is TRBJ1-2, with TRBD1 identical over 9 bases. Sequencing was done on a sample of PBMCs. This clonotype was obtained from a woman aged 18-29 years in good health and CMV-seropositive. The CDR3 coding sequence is TGTGCCAGCACCTCAGGACAGGGGCGCTATGGCTACACCTTC. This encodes CASTSGQGRYGYTF.